This record looks at one TCR beta chain sequence and its context. This specimen belongs to a study of CXCR3-negative and CXCR3-positive naive CD8 T cells. Libraries were UMI-labeled 5' RACE TRB cDNA. No DNA is given; TCRdb re-called the 5' RACE reads and lists each CDR3 protein once. This sample's table reports some 40,000 distinct CDR3 sequences. Germline lookup yields CDR1 DFQATT and CDR2 SNEGSKA (reference sequence). This CDR3 spans 17 amino acids. V gene TRBV20-1 combines with J gene TRBJ1-2; with no DNA, the TCRdb D assignment of TRBD1 cannot be verified. The sample taken for sequencing was memory CD8+ T cells from blood. This TCR came from a human donor in good health. Some clones in this sample may be carry-over from other donors' samples. The chain's CDR3 is CSARGGVSHREFSGYTF.